This TCR beta chain originates from a study of T cell changes during pregnancy in multiple sclerosis. The CDR3 consists of 17 residues. V was trimmed by 2 bases and J by 10 bases, leaving 23 bases between them. Germline CDR1 and CDR2: LNHNV and YYDKDF (reference sequence). Libraries were prepared by immunoSEQ multiplex PCR; TCRdb keeps only in-frame clonotypes and omits some of them. This sample has tens of thousands of clones; 80% to 95% occur once, and the top ten carry around 0.45%. Here the sequenced sample was CD4+ T cells from peripheral blood mononuclear cells, taken in the second trimester of pregnancy. The TCR comes from a female donor with multiple sclerosis, enrolled in a pregnancy study. J is TRBJ1-4 and V is TRBV15, with D maybe TRBD1 (5 bases). CDR3 coding DNA: TGTGCCACCAGCAGACTCACACGGGGGGAACGGGGAGGAAAACTGTTTTTT. It encodes CATSRLTRGERGGKLFF.